A selection of T cell receptor beta chains follows, all from one sample in a study of cytomegalovirus exposure and HLA in healthy donors. The protocol was immunoSEQ multiplex PCR, while the TCRdb copy is restricted to in-frame clones and leaves out a portion. The sample holds over 200,000 clones, roughly four fifths seen once. The material sequenced was PBMCs. These receptors came from a woman aged 40 to 55 in good health and CMV-seronegative. CDR3s include the opening cysteine and the closing phenylalanine or tryptophan.

CDR3aa: CASSILAGLSYNEQFF
v_gene: TRBV19
j_gene: TRBJ2-1
len: 16

CDR3aa: CASSGQINEQFF
v_gene: TRBV6-6
j_gene: TRBJ2-1
len: 12

CDR3aa: CASSPPGGVYTEAFF
v_gene: TRBV18
j_gene: TRBJ1-1
len: 15

CDR3aa: CASSFLGQGNGYTF
v_gene: TRBV13
j_gene: TRBJ1-2
len: 14

CDR3aa: CASSPATDTEAFF
v_gene: TRBV18
j_gene: TRBJ1-1
len: 13

CDR3aa: CASSHELLAGGRYEQYF
v_gene: TRBV4-2
j_gene: TRBJ2-7
len: 17

CDR3aa: CAWGQGNSPLHF
v_gene: TRBV30
j_gene: TRBJ1-6
len: 12

CDR3aa: CASTPGLWEETQYF
v_gene: TRBV6-1
j_gene: TRBJ2-5
len: 14

CDR3aa: CASSPPLGLQGGPTGELFF
v_gene: TRBV18
j_gene: TRBJ2-2
len: 19

CDR3aa: CASSGRGVEQFF
v_gene: TRBV7-9
j_gene: TRBJ2-1
len: 12

CDR3aa: CASSLFRGRYEQYF
v_gene: TRBV28
j_gene: TRBJ2-7
len: 14

CDR3aa: CASSPAGGRGMPGELFF
v_gene: TRBV7-9
j_gene: TRBJ2-2
len: 17

CDR3aa: CAWKEIETVDSEAFF
v_gene: TRBV30
j_gene: TRBJ1-1
len: 15

CDR3aa: CASSFSTRQIYTF
v_gene: TRBV27
j_gene: TRBJ1-2
len: 13

CDR3aa: CAISESFTRNLAYEQYF
v_gene: TRBV10-3
j_gene: TRBJ2-7
len: 17

CDR3aa: CASSPPGTETQYF
v_gene: TRBV4-1
j_gene: TRBJ2-5
len: 13

CDR3aa: CASSSGSQGSYGYTF
v_gene: TRBV11-2
j_gene: TRBJ1-2
len: 15

CDR3aa: CASRAAGAENEQFF
v_gene: TRBV11-3
j_gene: TRBJ2-1
len: 14

CDR3aa: CASSLGGRQGPNTEAFF
v_gene: TRBV5-4
j_gene: TRBJ1-1
len: 17

CDR3aa: CASSLSGAGEKLFF
v_gene: TRBV11-2
j_gene: TRBJ1-4
len: 14

CDR3aa: CASSLAGGGTEAFF
v_gene: TRBV11-2
j_gene: TRBJ1-1
len: 14

CDR3aa: CASRTASNTEAFF
v_gene: TRBV5-1
j_gene: TRBJ1-1
len: 13

CDR3aa: CASSLARGGRHTEAFF
v_gene: TRBV7-9
j_gene: TRBJ1-1
len: 16

CDR3aa: CATSRQGSAEAFF
v_gene: TRBV6-5
j_gene: TRBJ1-1
len: 13

CDR3aa: CASSLVSHQPQHF
v_gene: TRBV7-9
j_gene: TRBJ1-5
len: 13

CDR3aa: CARQRGGGRNSPLHF
v_gene: TRBV2
j_gene: TRBJ1-6
len: 15

CDR3aa: CASSVGQSTEAFF
v_gene: TRBV9
j_gene: TRBJ1-1
len: 13

CDR3aa: CASSWKTGTGNTIYF
v_gene: TRBV5-6
j_gene: TRBJ1-3
len: 15

CDR3aa: CASSNGAGANTGELFF
v_gene: TRBV5-1
j_gene: TRBJ2-2
len: 16

CDR3aa: CASSRVGDEQFF
v_gene: TRBV14
j_gene: TRBJ2-1
len: 12

CDR3aa: CASRREASGTQYF
v_gene: TRBV5-1
j_gene: TRBJ2-3
len: 13

CDR3aa: CASSYSGQGNYGYTF
v_gene: TRBV6-5
j_gene: TRBJ1-2
len: 15

CDR3aa: CSARNNEQFF
v_gene: TRBV20-1
j_gene: TRBJ2-1
len: 10

CDR3aa: CASSTDRGRNTGELFF
v_gene: TRBV13
j_gene: TRBJ2-2
len: 16

CDR3aa: CASSLDGDTGELFF
v_gene: TRBV7-9
j_gene: TRBJ2-2
len: 14

CDR3aa: CASSLGGRGGYQPQHF
v_gene: TRBV28
j_gene: TRBJ1-5
len: 16

CDR3aa: CSARGEGGYTF
v_gene: TRBV20-1
j_gene: TRBJ1-2
len: 11

CDR3aa: CASSRTKLNTEAFF
v_gene: TRBV7-4
j_gene: TRBJ1-1
len: 14

CDR3aa: CASSSPGGFNEQFF
v_gene: TRBV5-1
j_gene: TRBJ2-1
len: 14

CDR3aa: CASRETGNTEAFF
v_gene: TRBV6-6
j_gene: TRBJ1-1
len: 13

CDR3aa: CASSLNADTEAFF
v_gene: TRBV5-5
j_gene: TRBJ1-1
len: 13

CDR3aa: CASSWTGGPGELFF
v_gene: TRBV6-5
j_gene: TRBJ2-2
len: 14

CDR3aa: CASSFSGNTEAFF
v_gene: TRBV7-9
j_gene: TRBJ1-1
len: 13

CDR3aa: CASSGITGEQYF
v_gene: TRBV9
j_gene: TRBJ2-7
len: 12

CDR3aa: CASSGEGWGGANTEAFF
v_gene: TRBV2
j_gene: TRBJ1-1
len: 17

CDR3aa: CSVRTGRFSEQYF
v_gene: TRBV29-1
j_gene: TRBJ2-7
len: 13

CDR3aa: CASSQDISLAGGSSYNEQFF
v_gene: TRBV4-1
j_gene: TRBJ2-1
len: 20

CDR3aa: CASSLSTVDGYTF
v_gene: TRBV5-1
j_gene: TRBJ1-2
len: 13

CDR3aa: CASSSHSGQGREKLFF
v_gene: TRBV5-1
j_gene: TRBJ1-4
len: 16

CDR3aa: CASGSTGADTQYF
v_gene: TRBV5-1
j_gene: TRBJ2-3
len: 13

CDR3aa: CACRQGAISPLHF
v_gene: TRBV30
j_gene: TRBJ1-6
len: 13

CDR3aa: CSVQQGSYNSPLHF
v_gene: TRBV29-1
j_gene: TRBJ1-6
len: 14

CDR3aa: CASSVVGSLRGPGNTIYF
v_gene: TRBV9
j_gene: TRBJ1-3
len: 18

CDR3aa: CASSEAGLPKAQHF
v_gene: TRBV6-1
j_gene: TRBJ1-5
len: 14

CDR3aa: CASSLEAGTVQETQYF
v_gene: TRBV7-2
j_gene: TRBJ2-5
len: 16

CDR3aa: CASSLPGDTNTGELFF
v_gene: TRBV5-5
j_gene: TRBJ2-2
len: 16

CDR3aa: CASSFPPTGGKTEAFF
v_gene: TRBV11-2
j_gene: TRBJ1-1
len: 16